Below, 20 T cell receptor beta chains from the same sample are listed, as sequenced in a study of blood T cell repertoires in COVID-19. Data came from immunoSEQ multiplex PCR; TCRdb stores just in-frame clones and leaves some out. The sample consists of about 260,000 clones, 87% of them appearing once. Sequencing was performed on peripheral blood. The receptors come from a woman aged 45-65 years with acute or convalescent COVID-19.

The chain recombines TRBV15 with TRBJ2-1, with D possibly being TRBD1 (5 bases). Germline assignment: CDR1 LNHNV and CDR2 YYDKDF (reference sequence). CDR3 length equals 15 residues. The V end lost 8 bases, the J end lost 2 bases, and 16 bases lay between the germline ends. The CDR3 DNA is TGTGCCACCCAACCGGACACCATTCCCTACAATGAGCAGTTCTTC. Translation gives CATQPDTIPYNEQFF. Variable domain in full (rest from reference TRBV15 and TRBJ2-1): DAMVIQNPRYQVTQFGKPVTLSCSQTLNHNVMYWYQQKSSQAPKLLFHYYDKDFNNEADTPDNFQSRRPNTSFCFLDIRSPGLGDTAMYLCATQPDTIPYNEQFFGPGTRLTVL.

The chain uses TRBV6-5 and TRBJ1-1; 9 bases align to TRBD1. After removal of 8 bases from V and 1 base from J, the junction contained 5 bases not matched to a gene. This CDR3 comprises 14 residues. Germline V lookup: CDR1 MNHEY, CDR2 SVGAGI. CDR3 in amino acids: CASDRDRANTEAFF. The CDR3, as DNA: TGTGCCAGCGATAGGGACAGGGCGAACACTGAAGCTTTCTTT.

J is TRBJ2-7 and V is TRBV27; 7 bases are a match to TRBD1. After removal of 5 bases from V and 2 bases from J, the junction contained 6 bases not matched to a gene. Per germline, CDR1 MNHEY and CDR2 SMNVEV (reference sequence). The CDR3 contains 14 residues. The CDR3 here is CASSQRTGAYEQYF. In nucleotides, the CDR3 is TGTGCCAGCAGTCAACGGACAGGAGCCTACGAGCAGTACTTC.

The chain recombines TRBV12-3 or TRBV12-4 with TRBJ2-7, with TRBD1 as a possible D gene (6 bases). The CDR3 loop spans 13 amino acids. V shed 5 bases and J shed 4 bases, with 12 bases lying between them. CDR3 region: CASSRTALYEQYF. In DNA form, the CDR3 reads TGTGCCAGCAGTAGGACAGCTCTTTACGAGCAGTACTTC.

V usage is TRBV18 and J usage is TRBJ2-7; a possible D gene is TRBD1 (5 bases). Germline V gene lookup returns CDR1 KGHSH and CDR2 LQKENI. The CDR3 covers 13 residues. Trimming took 3 bases from V and 5 from J, leaving 11 bases between them. In DNA form, the CDR3 reads TGTGCCAGCTCACCTGCCAGGGCCCACGAGCAGTACTTC. It is translated as CASSPARAHEQYF.

This rearrangement joins TRBV7-2 to TRBJ2-5, with 9 nucleotides matching TRBD1. Germline assignment: CDR1 SGHTA and CDR2 FQGNSA. V shed 4 bases and J 5 bases; nucleotides not matched to a gene: 2. CDR3 length equals 13 residues. In DNA form, the CDR3 reads TGTGCCAGCAGCTCGACAGGGGGGGAGACCCAGTACTTC. Encoded protein: CASSSTGGETQYF.

This rearrangement joins TRBV6-2 or TRBV6-3 to TRBJ2-3, with a possible D match to TRBD2 (6 bases). The CDR3 extends over 14 amino acids. Trimming removed 8 bases from V and 4 bases from J, with 16 bases in between. In germline, CDR1 is MNHEY, CDR2 SVGEGT. The CDR3 protein is CASCLEGRSDTQYF. CDR3 DNA: TGTGCCAGCTGCCTGGAGGGCCGGTCAGATACGCAGTATTTT.

This chain uses TRBV27 with TRBJ2-1, with 9 nucleotides matching TRBD2. After removal of 0 bases from V and 10 bases from J, the junction contained 7 bases not matched to a gene. Germline V gene data show CDR1 as MNHEY and CDR2 as SMNVEV (reference sequence). This CDR3 contains 15 residues. The CDR3 loop is CASSLSRAGGGEQFF. The CDR3 nucleotides read TGTGCCAGCAGTTTATCGAGAGCGGGAGGCGGGGAGCAGTTCTTC.

This clone occurred once. The chain is built from TRBV11-2 and TRBJ2-1; D remains ambiguous. The CDR3 has 14 residues. Germline CDR1 SGHAT, CDR2 FQNNGV. V was cut by 0 bases and J by 14 bases, with 17 bases left in between. The CDR3 here is CASSLDREPPTKFF. The CDR3 DNA reads TGTGCCAGCAGCTTAGATCGCGAACCCCCCACGAAGTTCTTC.

V is TRBV28 and J is TRBJ1-4; perhaps TRBD1 as D (6 bases). Trimming cost V 6 bases and J 4 bases, with 15 bases left between them. Looked up from germline, CDR1 is MDHEN and CDR2 is SYDVKM. CDR3 length equals 15 residues. The CDR3 nucleotides are TGTGCCAGCAGCACACAGGGATTCGGTAATGAAAAACTGTTTTTT. Protein: CASSTQGFGNEKLFF.

The chain recombines TRBV5-1 with TRBJ2-3; 9 bases map to TRBD2. The germline gives CDR1 SGHRS, CDR2 YFSETQ. V gave up 0 bases and J gave up 4 bases; unmatched junction bases: 6. The CDR3 is made up of 16 amino acids. In DNA, the CDR3 is TGCGCCAGCAGCTTGGGAGTTAGCGGGAGCGCAGATACGCAGTATTTT. It yields the protein CASSLGVSGSADTQYF.

In regard to this clone: Sequence at one end of the junction differs from germline and may be a read error. The rearrangement uses TRBV7-2 and TRBJ2-7; 8 bases fit TRBD2. Germline CDR1 is SGHTA and CDR2 is FQGNSA. CDR3 length: 15 residues. The CDR3 loop reads CASSQVWTSSHEQYF. The DNA of the CDR3 is TGTGCCAGCAGCCAGGTTTGGACTAGCTCCCACGAGCAGTACTTC.

This clone has just one count. The chain recombines TRBV28 with TRBJ1-2, with TRBD1 identical over 7 bases. CDR3 length equals 13 residues. The germline V gene has CDR1 MDHEN and CDR2 SYDVKM. The trim removed 6 bases at V and 8 bases at J, leaving 9 bases unmatched. This CDR3 is CASSPDRVGGYTF. Here the CDR3 DNA reads TGTGCCAGCAGCCCTGACAGGGTGGGCGGCTACACCTTC.

This clone was recorded only once. The chain couples TRBV5-3 to TRBJ2-3, with D possibly being TRBD1 (5 bases). TRBV5-3 falls under the ORF class, with uncertain function. This CDR3 is 15 amino acids long. V was shortened by 4 bases and J by 1 base, with 13 bases between the two germline ends. The CDR3 spells CARSPRRGGTDTQYF. The CDR3 DNA reads TGTGCCAGAAGCCCCAGAAGGGGCGGCACAGATACGCAGTATTTT.

In nucleotides, the CDR3 is TGTGCCAGCAGTTACGGGGGGTCCTACACCTTC. Encoded protein: CASSYGGSYTF. The rearrangement uses TRBV6-5 and TRBJ1-2; D might be TRBD1 (5 bases). From germline, CDR1 is MNHEY and CDR2 SVGAGI. The length of the CDR3 is 11 residues. Trimming cost V 2 bases and J 10 bases, with 8 bases left between them.

The chain has TRBV2 and TRBJ2-7; 10 nucleotides match TRBD2. V trimming: 10 bases; J trimming: 4 bases; junction bases outside the gene matches: 10. Germline CDR1 is SNHLY and CDR2 is FYNNEI. The CDR3 is made up of 14 amino acids. CDR3 nucleotide sequence: TGTGCCACCTCCTGGGCTAGCGGGGGATACGAGCAGTACTTC. This encodes CATSWASGGYEQYF.

The rearrangement uses TRBV3-1 (or the pseudogene TRBV3-2) and TRBJ1-1, with 7 bases matching TRBD1. Germline trimming cut 3 bases from V and 0 bases from J; bases unmatched to any gene: 10. Germline lookup yields CDR1 LGHDT and CDR2 YNNKEL (reference sequence). CDR3 length equals 17 residues. Written as DNA, the CDR3 is TGTGCCAGCAGCCATTGGGCAGGGGGTTCCTTGAACACTGAAGCTTTCTTT. This encodes CASSHWAGGSLNTEAFF.

The V gene is TRBV28, the J gene TRBJ2-5; D may be TRBD1 (5 bases). The CDR3 sequence is 13 residues long. V lost 1 base and J 5 bases, leaving 8 bases between the germline ends. Germline loops: CDR1 MDHEN, CDR2 SYDVKM. CDR3 in DNA: TGTGCCAGCAGTTTATTTGGGGCGGAGACCCAGTACTTC. Translation gives CASSLFGAETQYF. Full variable domain (remainder filled in from reference TRBV28 and TRBJ2-5): DVKVTQSSRYLVKRTGEKVFLECVQDMDHENMFWYRQDPGLGLRLIYFSYDVKMKEKGDIPEGYSVSREKKERFSLILESASTNQTSMYLCASSLFGAETQYFGPGTRLLVL.

The chain joins TRBV27 to TRBJ1-3; D perhaps matches TRBD1 (5 bases). V lost 7 bases and J lost 1, with 8 bases in between. The CDR3 is 13 amino acids. CDR1 is MNHEY, CDR2 SMNVEV, per germline (reference sequence). CDR3 residues: CASKRQSGNTIYF. In DNA form, the CDR3 reads TGTGCCAGCAAGCGACAGTCTGGAAACACCATATATTTT.

The genes are TRBV5-1 and TRBJ2-3, with TRBD2 matching over 12 bases. CDR3 length: 15 residues. Germline V lookup: CDR1 SGHRS, CDR2 YFSETQ. V lost 5 bases and J lost 4; bases outside the gene matches: 5. The CDR3 DNA is TGCGCCAGCAGTTTACTAGCGGGAGGTTCAGATACGCAGTATTTT. Encoded protein: CASSLLAGGSDTQYF.